One and the same sample provided the 30 T cell receptor beta chains below, sequenced in a study of human T cells and chemical hapten exposure. Time point: patch test 1, 2 weeks after DPC sensitization. Treatment: therapeutic diphenylcyclopropenone sensitization with weekly scalp DPC. TCRdb reprocessed the RACE reads via MiXCR and lists one record per CDR3 protein. In the table there are about 340,000 distinct CDR3 sequences, around 7% of which are singletons. The input for sequencing was whole blood, taken in connection with sensitization to the hapten diphenylcyclopropenone (DPC). These receptors were taken from a woman under 30 with alopecia areata. Some clones in this sample may be carry-over from other donors' samples.

This clonotype has a handful of counts. The rearrangement links TRBV3-1 to TRBJ1-2; D is unresolved. The CDR3 has 15 residues. V was trimmed by 0 bases and J by 2 bases, leaving 10 bases between them. Germline lookup yields CDR1 LGHDT and CDR2 YNNKEL (reference sequence). DNA for the CDR3: TGTGCCAGCAGCCAAGATCTGGCGGACAACTATGGCTACACCTTC. Its translation: CASSQDLADNYGYTF.

V is TRBV13 and J is TRBJ1-1; 7 bases are shared with TRBD1. Germline-derived CDR1 and CDR2 are PRHDT and FYEKMQ (reference sequence). The CDR3 covers 15 residues. V was pared by 5 bases and J by 10 bases, with 16 bases of the junction left unmatched. The CDR3 DNA sequence: TGTGCCAGCAGCCGAACCAACGACAGGGCCGGAGGAGCTTTCTTT. Translated, it gives CASSRTNDRAGGAFF.

This clonotype occurred many times. The J gene is TRBJ1-4, the V gene TRBV12-3 or TRBV12-4, with D uncertain. The CDR3 is 19 amino acids. The V and J ends lost 1 base and 0 bases respectively, with 18 bases between them. The CDR3 sequence is CASSLELGGYRATNEKLFF. CDR3 sequence (DNA): TGTGCCAGCAGTTTAGAACTCGGAGGGTATAGGGCAACTAATGAAAAACTGTTTTTT.

The genes are TRBV15 and TRBJ2-7; the match to TRBD2 covers 7 bases. The trim removed 2 bases at V and 2 bases at J, leaving 9 bases unmatched. The CDR3 sequence is 16 residues long. Germline V gene lookup returns CDR1 LNHNV and CDR2 YYDKDF (reference sequence). DNA of the CDR3: TGTGCCACCAGCAGATCGTTCTGGGAGGGTACCTACGAGCAGTACTTC. Translation gives CATSRSFWEGTYEQYF.

This sequence joins TRBV20-1 and TRBJ1-5, with a tentative D call TRBD1 (5 bases). Trimming removed 4 bases from V and 2 bases from J, with 9 bases in between. This CDR3 comprises 13 residues. In germline, CDR1 is DFQATT, CDR2 SNEGSKA (reference sequence). In DNA, the CDR3 is TGCAGTGCTATGGGGGGGGGCAATCAGCCCCAGCATTTT. As protein: CSAMGGGNQPQHF.

This clonotype appeared a few times. The V and J genes are TRBV4-1 and TRBJ1-2; D is uncertain. V was trimmed by 0 bases and J by 5 bases, leaving 16 bases between them. There are 16 residues in the CDR3. CDR1 and CDR2 from the germline V gene are MGHRA and YSYEKL. The CDR3 DNA reads TGCGCCAGCAGCCAAGAACCGATCCACTCCTTATATGGCTACACCTTC. Residues: CASSQEPIHSLYGYTF.

This clonotype was found a few times. The chain couples TRBV6-5 to TRBJ1-1, with 9 bases fitting TRBD1. This CDR3 has 14 residues. Germline V gene lookup returns CDR1 MNHEY and CDR2 SVGAGI. J lost 2 bases, V lost 5 bases, and 3 bases had no gene match. The CDR3 here is CASSRTGVNTEAFF. In DNA, the CDR3 is TGTGCCAGCAGTCGGACAGGGGTCAACACTGAAGCTTTCTTT.

There are a few counts of this clonotype. The chain employs TRBV5-1 and TRBJ2-1; 10 nucleotides align to TRBD1. The CDR3 has 14 residues. In germline, CDR1 is SGHRS, CDR2 YFSETQ. The V gene end was trimmed by 2 bases and the J gene end by 9 bases; junction bases not matched to a gene: 5. The CDR3 DNA is TGCGCCAGCAGCTTTGGACAGGGGGAGGGTGAGCAGTTCTTC. Protein: CASSFGQGEGEQFF.

Ten or more counts support this clonotype. The rearrangement uses TRBV5-4 and TRBJ2-6; D gene unclear. V gave up 0 bases and J gave up 1 base, with 14 bases separating them. Per germline, CDR1 SGHNT and CDR2 YYREEE (reference sequence). CDR3 length equals 18 residues. The CDR3 loop is CASSLGALVASGANVLTF. The CDR3 DNA sequence: TGTGCCAGCAGCTTGGGTGCGTTGGTAGCTTCTGGGGCCAACGTCCTGACTTTC.

This clonotype was found many times. The gene calls are TRBV28 and TRBJ1-2, with D uncertain. The ends were cut back, 2 bases at V and 5 bases at J, with 3 bases in the middle. The germline V gene has CDR1 MDHEN and CDR2 SYDVKM. The CDR3 runs to 11 residues. The DNA for the CDR3 is TGTGCCAGCAGTTTACGGTATGGCTACACCTTC. Protein product: CASSLRYGYTF.

This clonotype has more than one count but fewer than ten. The chain is built from TRBV20-1 and TRBJ2-6; a possible D gene is TRBD2 (5 bases). The germline V gene encodes CDR1 DFQATT and CDR2 SNEGSKA (reference sequence). V dropped 1 base and J dropped 9 bases, with 25 bases sitting between them. This CDR3 contains 18 residues. DNA of the CDR3: TGCAGTGCTAGAGCTTTTGAGGACTCTGGGCTTAACAACAACGTCCTGACTTTC. It translates to CSARAFEDSGLNNNVLTF.

The V gene is TRBV24-1, the J gene TRBJ2-2; 12 positions match TRBD1. V dropped 1 base and J dropped 6; count of bases not matched to a gene: 17. The CDR3 has 21 amino acids. Germline CDR1 and CDR2: KGHDR and SFDVKD. The CDR3 sequence: CATSDFPPGQGAALGPGELFF. CDR3 nucleotides: TGTGCCACCAGTGATTTTCCTCCGGGACAGGGGGCGGCCCTCGGTCCCGGGGAGCTGTTTTTT.

This clonotype was counted at least ten times. The chain recombines TRBV6-2 or TRBV6-3 with TRBJ1-1; tentative D call: TRBD1 (5 bases). The ends were cut back, 4 bases at V and 9 bases at J, with 9 bases in the middle. The germline CDR1 and CDR2 sequences are MNHEY and SVGEGT. This CDR3 has 11 amino acids. The CDR3 region has the DNA TGTGCCAGCAGTTCTGACAGTAAAGCTTTCTTT. The encoded protein is CASSSDSKAFF.

This clonotype was detected a few times. V and J are TRBV27 and TRBJ2-7; 7 positions match TRBD1. Germline-derived CDR1 and CDR2 are MNHEY and SMNVEV (reference sequence). V was pared by 3 bases and J by 4 bases, with 9 bases of the junction left unmatched. This CDR3 spans 15 amino acids. The CDR3, as DNA: TGTGCCAGCAGTTTTATGAGAGGGGGCGGGTACGAGCAGTACTTC. Its protein is CASSFMRGGGYEQYF.

This clonotype was found many times. The rearrangement uses TRBV6-2 or TRBV6-3 and TRBJ2-1, with D maybe TRBD2 (5 bases). Deletions cut 4 bases from V and 10 bases from J, with 11 bases between. Per the germline V gene, CDR1 is MNHEY and CDR2 is SVGEGT. The CDR3 consists of 12 residues. The CDR3 sequence is CASSFTGLEQFF. The CDR3 coding sequence is TGTGCCAGCAGTTTCACGGGGTTGGAGCAGTTCTTC.

This clonotype was detected a few times. J is TRBJ2-3 and V is TRBV9, with TRBD2 matching over 8 bases. Germline V gene data show CDR1 as SGDLS and CDR2 as YYNGEE. The CDR3 is 17 residues long. With V trimmed by 0 bases and J by 1 base, 7 bases remained unmatched. The CDR3 DNA reads TGTGCCAGCAGCGTAGAAATTACGGGGGGGCGCACAGATACGCAGTATTTT. It translates to CASSVEITGGRTDTQYF.

This clonotype turned up a few times. The chain carries TRBV10-3 and TRBJ2-3; 8 positions match TRBD1. The J segment lost 3 bases and the V segment lost 3 bases, leaving 2 bases of the junction unmatched. CDR1 and CDR2 (germline): ENHRY, SYGVKD. The CDR3 runs 14 residues. The CDR3 sequence is CAISDGQGTDTQYF. The CDR3 DNA reads TGTGCCATCAGTGACGGACAGGGAACAGATACGCAGTATTTT.

This clonotype was seen many times. This rearrangement joins TRBV11-2 to TRBJ2-4; TRBD1 might be the D (6 bases). Germline values: CDR1 SGHAT, CDR2 FQNNGV. The CDR3 is made up of 13 amino acids. Trimming removed 2 bases at V and 5 bases at J, with 7 bases between. CDR3 nucleotide sequence: TGTGCCAGCAGCTTATCAGGGGAAAACATTCAGTACTTC. Amino acid sequence: CASSLSGENIQYF.

This clonotype was counted a few times. The V call is TRBV29-1, the J call TRBJ1-2; D ambiguous. The CDR3 spans 16 residues. Germline-derived CDR1 and CDR2 are SQVTM and ANQGSEA. Trimming pared 5 bases from V and 0 bases from J, leaving 19 bases between. The CDR3 reads CSVPLPEGQTNYGYTF. CDR3 in DNA: TGCAGCGTTCCACTTCCGGAGGGTCAGACTAACTATGGCTACACCTTC.

The chain combines TRBV20-1 with TRBJ1-4, with D possibly matching TRBD1 (5 bases). Germline lookup yields CDR1 DFQATT and CDR2 SNEGSKA (reference sequence). The CDR3 spans 14 residues. V gave up 6 bases and J gave up 8 bases, with 19 bases separating them. This CDR3 is CSAGAQAGKEKLFF. The CDR3 region has the DNA TGCAGTGCGGGTGCACAGGCGGGGAAAGAAAAACTGTTTTTT.

This clonotype was found many times. The rearrangement links TRBV12-3 or TRBV12-4 to TRBJ2-7; 8 bases line up with TRBD2. V trimming: 3 bases; J trimming: 1 base; junction bases outside the gene matches: 8. The CDR3 extends over 16 amino acids. CDR3 DNA sequence: TGTGCCAGCAGTTTGGGTCTGAAGCGGGGGTCCTACGAGCAGTACTTC. Amino acid sequence: CASSLGLKRGSYEQYF.

The chain combines TRBV4-2 with TRBJ2-2; TRBD2 matches 10 bases. The CDR3 is made up of 16 amino acids. V lost 4 bases, J lost 3 bases, and 5 bases stayed unmatched. Germline CDR1 is LGHNA and CDR2 is YNFKEQ. The CDR3 region has the DNA TGTGCCAGCAGCCGGAATCTAGCGGGGGACACCGGGGAGCTGTTTTTT. Translating gives CASSRNLAGDTGELFF.

The chain links TRBV6-5 to TRBJ1-1; D not certain. V gave up 6 bases and J gave up 0 bases, with 17 bases separating them. The germline gives CDR1 MNHEY, CDR2 SVGAGI. The CDR3 is 16 residues long. The CDR3 is CASSQDPTGMNTEAFF. CDR3 nucleotide sequence: TGTGCCAGCAGCCAGGACCCAACGGGGATGAACACTGAAGCTTTCTTT.

The V call is TRBV7-2, the J call TRBJ1-3; 7 nucleotides line up with TRBD1. The CDR3 has 16 amino acids. Germline assignment: CDR1 SGHTA and CDR2 FQGNSA. The V gene end was trimmed by 6 bases and the J gene end by 4 bases; junction bases not matched to a gene: 12. The CDR3 region has the DNA TGTGCCAGCAGTCCCGGACAGGCAGCGGCAGGAAACACCATATATTTT. It specifies CASSPGQAAAGNTIYF.

The chain uses TRBV5-4 and TRBJ2-1; D gene ambiguous. This CDR3 region has 14 residues. The V end lost 1 base, the J end lost 8 bases, and 13 bases lay between the germline ends. Germline CDR1 reads SGHNT; CDR2 reads YYREEE (reference sequence). The CDR3 region is CASSLTNPTDEQFF. In DNA, the CDR3 is TGTGCCAGCAGCTTGACGAACCCCACGGATGAGCAGTTCTTC. The full variable domain, with the rest looked up from reference TRBV5-4 and TRBJ2-1, is ETGVTQSPTHLIKTRGQQVTLRCSSQSGHNTVSWYQQALGQGPQFIFQYYREEENGRGNFPPRFSGLQFPNYSSELNVNALELDDSALYLCASSLTNPTDEQFFGPGTRLTVL.

This clonotype has at least ten counts. The V gene is TRBV12-3 or TRBV12-4, the J gene TRBJ2-1, with a tentative D call TRBD2 (7 bases). V was trimmed by 10 bases and J by 6 bases, leaving 19 bases between them. This CDR3 spans 14 amino acids. The CDR3 DNA follows: TGTGCCATCGCGGGGGCTATCCTAGGCAATGAGCAGTTCTTC. Its translation: CAIAGAILGNEQFF.

This rearrangement joins TRBV7-2 to TRBJ2-5; tentatively, D is TRBD2 (5 bases). The V end was cut by 1 base, the J end by 4 bases, with 13 bases between. This CDR3 is built from 15 residues. Germline loops: CDR1 SGHTA, CDR2 FQGNSA. The DNA for the CDR3 is TGTGCCAGCAGCTTAGTGGTCACGCGGGCAGAGACCCAGTACTTC. This sequence encodes CASSLVVTRAETQYF.

There are a few counts of this clonotype. The chain recombines TRBV9 with TRBJ2-3; 9 positions agree with TRBD1. The CDR3 loop spans 16 amino acids. Germline V lookup: CDR1 SGDLS, CDR2 YYNGEE. V lost 0 bases to trimming and J lost 6 bases; unmatched junction nucleotides: 8. CDR3 sequence reads: CASSVAGQGGRDTQYF. In DNA, the CDR3 is TGTGCCAGCAGCGTAGCGGGACAGGGCGGCCGGGATACGCAGTATTTT.

This clonotype was recorded a few times. The V and J genes are TRBV6-5 and TRBJ1-1; D unclear. The CDR3 consists of 13 residues. The germline CDR1 and CDR2 sequences are MNHEY and SVGAGI. Trimming removed 6 bases from V and 3 bases from J, with 11 bases in between. As DNA, the CDR3 is TGTGCCAGCAGGGGTCATGGGGACACTGAAGCTTTCTTT. Translating it yields CASRGHGDTEAFF.

This clonotype showed up many times. The chain couples TRBV10-3 to TRBJ2-6; the D gene is possibly TRBD2 (6 bases). Germline V lookup: CDR1 ENHRY, CDR2 SYGVKD. V lost 0 bases and J lost 0, with 18 bases in between. The CDR3 is 20 residues long. The DNA for the CDR3 is TGTGCCATCAGTGAGTCTCCGCAGGGAGGATCCCACTCTGGGGCCAACGTCCTGACTTTC. Its translation: CAISESPQGGSHSGANVLTF.